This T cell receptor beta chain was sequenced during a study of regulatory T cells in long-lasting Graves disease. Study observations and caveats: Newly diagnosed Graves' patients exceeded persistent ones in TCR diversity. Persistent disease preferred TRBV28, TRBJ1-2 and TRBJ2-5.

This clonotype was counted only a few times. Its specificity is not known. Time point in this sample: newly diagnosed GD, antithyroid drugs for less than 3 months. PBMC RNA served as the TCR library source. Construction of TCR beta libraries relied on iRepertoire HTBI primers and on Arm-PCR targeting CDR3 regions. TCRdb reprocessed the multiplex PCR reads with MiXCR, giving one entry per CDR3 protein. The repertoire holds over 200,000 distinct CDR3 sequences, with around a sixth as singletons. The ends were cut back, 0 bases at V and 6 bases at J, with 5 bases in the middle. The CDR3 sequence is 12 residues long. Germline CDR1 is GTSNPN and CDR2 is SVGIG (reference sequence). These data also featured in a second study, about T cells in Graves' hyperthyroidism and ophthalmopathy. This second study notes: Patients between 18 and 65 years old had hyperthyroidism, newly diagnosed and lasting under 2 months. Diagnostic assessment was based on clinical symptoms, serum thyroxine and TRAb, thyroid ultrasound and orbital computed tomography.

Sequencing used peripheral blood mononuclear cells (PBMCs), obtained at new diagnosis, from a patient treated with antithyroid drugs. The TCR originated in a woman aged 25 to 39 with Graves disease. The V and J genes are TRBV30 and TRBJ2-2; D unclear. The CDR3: CAWSVLPGELFF. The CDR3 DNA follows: TGTGCCTGGAGTGTACTCCCCGGGGAGCTGTTTTTT.